The present T cell receptor beta chain was sequenced within a study of CD8+CD57+ T cells in acquired aplastic anemia. Germline V CDR1 and CDR2: LNHDA, SQIVND (reference sequence). CDR3 length equals 13 residues. V lost 6 bases to trimming and J lost 6 bases, with 12 bases between them. Genomic DNA acted as the template from which TCR beta VDJ combination and CDR3 sequence profiling were carried out. TCRdb re-derived calls from the reads in MiXCR, one entry per CDR3 protein. This sample has roughly 500,000 distinct CDR3 sequences, with about a third found just once. The table lists this clonotype with many counts. Patients selected for sequencing had displayed CD8+CD57+ cell expansion by flow cytometry. Every patient had severe acquired aplastic anemia. There was no therapy given to any patient before the blood sampling took place.

J is TRBJ2-1 and V is TRBV19, with unresolved D. The specimen sequenced was sorted CD4+, CD8+, or CD8+CD57+ T cells (not recorded which) from PBMCs. The TCR was taken from a human donor with aplastic anemia. CDR3 in DNA: TGTGCCAGTAGCATTGGCGGTTTCAATGAGCAGTTCTTC. Translated: CASSIGGFNEQFF. Full variable domain (outside the CDR3, taken from reference TRBV19 and TRBJ2-1): DGGITQSPKYLFRKEGQNVTLSCEQNLNHDAMYWYRQDPGQGLRLIYYSQIVNDFQKGDIAEGYSVSREKKESFPLTVTSAQKNPTAFYLCASSIGGFNEQFFGPGTRLTVL.